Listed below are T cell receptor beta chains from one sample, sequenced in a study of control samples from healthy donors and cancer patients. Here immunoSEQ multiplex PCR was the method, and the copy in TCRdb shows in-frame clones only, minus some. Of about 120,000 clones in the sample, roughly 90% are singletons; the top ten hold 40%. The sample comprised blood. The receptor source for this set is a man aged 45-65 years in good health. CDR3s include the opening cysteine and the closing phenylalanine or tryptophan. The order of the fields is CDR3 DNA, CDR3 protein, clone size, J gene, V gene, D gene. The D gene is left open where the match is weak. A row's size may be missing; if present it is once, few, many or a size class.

TGTGCCAGCAGTTACTCCTACACGGGAGGCCACTATGGCTACACCTTC,CASSYSYTGGHYGYTF,.,TRBJ1-2,TRBV6-5,.
TGTGCCAGCAGCGCCAGGGGAGGGTTGAATTCACCCCTCCACTTT,CASSARGGLNSPLHF,.,TRBJ1-6,TRBV7-2,.
TGCGCCAGCAGCTTGGAGGGGGCAGGAGGCTACACCTTC,CASSLEGAGGYTF,.,TRBJ1-2,TRBV5-1,TRBD1
TGCGCCAGCAGCCCAGGACAGAGGCCCACGGGAGAAAAACTGTTTTTT,CASSPGQRPTGEKLFF,.,TRBJ1-4,TRBV5-1,.
TGCGCCAGCAGCTTTTCGGGAATGGGGGACACTGAAGCTTTCTTT,CASSFSGMGDTEAFF,.,TRBJ1-1,TRBV5-1,.
TGTGCCAGCAGCTTGGGCGGGACGAACTATGGCTACACCTTC,CASSLGGTNYGYTF,.,TRBJ1-2,TRBV5-4,.
TGTGCCAGCAGCGTAGCACCGGGGTCCTCCTACGAGCAGTACTTC,CASSVAPGSSYEQYF,.,TRBJ2-7,TRBV9,.
TGTGCCAGTAGTATGGACAGGGAAGAGACCCAGTACTTC,CASSMDREETQYF,.,TRBJ2-5,TRBV19,TRBD1
TGTGCCAGCAGTTACTATGACAGGGGGTCCTACGAGCAGTACTTC,CASSYYDRGSYEQYF,once,TRBJ2-7,TRBV6-2/TRBV6-3,TRBD1
TGTGCCAGCAGCTTAGAAGGGGAAGGCTACACCTTC,CASSLEGEGYTF,.,TRBJ1-2,TRBV7-2,.
TGCAGCGTTCAGGGGGCGGACTATGGCTACACCTTC,CSVQGADYGYTF,.,TRBJ1-2,TRBV29-1,TRBD1
TGTGCCAGCAGCTTGTCTACAGGGGACACTGAAGCTTTCTTT,CASSLSTGDTEAFF,.,TRBJ1-1,TRBV7-8,TRBD1
TGTGCCAGCAGCTTTGGAGGGGACGGCTCACCCCTCCACTTT,CASSFGGDGSPLHF,.,TRBJ1-6,TRBV7-2,.
TGTGCCAGCAGCCCTTTAGCGGGGAGAGGCACAGATACGCAGTATTTT,CASSPLAGRGTDTQYF,.,TRBJ2-3,TRBV9,TRBD2
TGCGCCAGCAGCCAAGCGGGCGCAGATACGCAGTATTTT,CASSQAGADTQYF,.,TRBJ2-3,TRBV4-3,.
TGTGCCTGGAGTGCGGGGGGCCGGGAAAAACTGTTTTTT,CAWSAGGREKLFF,.,TRBJ1-4,TRBV30,.
TGTGCCAGCAGTGAGGGACACTACTATGGCTACACCTTC,CASSEGHYYGYTF,.,TRBJ1-2,TRBV6-1,.
TGTGCCAGCAGGATGGGGGGCTCCTACGAGCAGTACTTC,CASRMGGSYEQYF,once,TRBJ2-7,TRBV27,.